This T cell receptor (beta chain) was recorded in a study of blood T cell repertoires in COVID-19. Study overall: Whether acute or convalescent, the COVID-19 samples came from the United States, Italy and Spain. T cells, B-cell-depleted T cells, or PBMCs supplied cDNA or gDNA.

V lost 4 bases and J lost 6; bases outside the gene matches: 14. The CDR3 has 17 residues. From germline, CDR1 is MGHRA and CDR2 YSYEKL. The authors' processing: Amplification with reference gene primers provided the estimates of nucleated cell counts. TCRdb keeps only in-frame clones here, not all; method: immunoSEQ multiplex PCR. That table supplies the V and J calls and clone size; D and trimming were determined from the DNA. The profile covers about 160,000 clones, with about 88% appearing a single time and 15% to 20% taken by the ten largest. Source material: peripheral blood. The rearrangement uses TRBV4-1 and TRBJ2-1, with 8 bases identical to TRBD2. This TCR was sampled from a man aged 55 to 70 with active or convalescent COVID-19. The DNA for the CDR3 is TGCGCCAGCAGCCGAGACTCTCCGGGACTAGTGACCAATGAGCAGTTCTTC. It encodes CASSRDSPGLVTNEQFF.